The rows below give T cell receptor beta chains drawn from one sample of a study of cytomegalovirus exposure and HLA in healthy donors. Profiled with immunoSEQ multiplex PCR; TCRdb holds only in-frame clones, not every one. The profile shows 90,000 to 130,000 clones, approximately 89% of them singletons. The sample comprised PBMCs. The origin of the receptors is a woman between 18 and 29 years old in good health and CMV-seronegative. CDR3s include the opening cysteine and the closing phenylalanine or tryptophan. A D gene is named only where the DNA matches it firmly. A clone size is listed for some rows: how often the clone was seen (once, few, many), or a class if it is expanded.

>TRBJ2-3|TRBV4-2|-|-
TGTGCCAGCAGCCAAAGTCAGAGCACAGATACGCAGTATTTT
CASSQSQSTDTQYF
>TRBJ1-2|TRBV7-8|TRBD1|-
TGTGCCAGCAGCTTATTCTGGGACAGGGAGGATGATGGCTACACCTTC
CASSLFWDREDDGYTF
>TRBJ1-1|TRBV6-1|-|-
TGTGCCAGCACTATAGGGGGGGCGAACACTGAAGCTTTCTTT
CASTIGGANTEAFF
>TRBJ2-5|TRBV5-1|TRBD2|once
TGCGCCAGCAGCCCTTTCCCTAGCGGGGCTATCCGGAGGGAGACCCAGTACTTC
CASSPFPSGAIRRETQYF
>TRBJ2-3|TRBV7-2|TRBD1|-
TGTGCCAGCAGCCCACAGGGGCCCAACACAGATACGCAGTATTTT
CASSPQGPNTDTQYF
>TRBJ2-5|TRBV19|TRBD2|-
TGTGCCAGTAGTCGGACTAGCGGGGGGGTTGAGACCCAGTACTTC
CASSRTSGGVETQYF
>TRBJ2-3|TRBV27|TRBD2|-
TGTGCCAGCAGCCCCCAGGGCAGCACACTAGCGAGAACCACAGATACGCAGTATTTT
CASSPQGSTLARTTDTQYF
>TRBJ1-2|TRBV28|-|few
TGTGCCAGCAGTTTAATCCAGGGGTATGGCTACACCTTC
CASSLIQGYGYTF
>TRBJ2-1|TRBV7-3|TRBD2|-
TGTGCCAGCAGCTTTGGACTAGCGGCAAATGAGCAGTTCTTC
CASSFGLAANEQFF
>TRBJ2-3|TRBV4-3|TRBD1|once
TGCGCCAGCAGCCAAGGGTACAGGGGAACGTCAACAGATACGCAGTATTTT
CASSQGYRGTSTDTQYF
>TRBJ1-2|TRBV9|TRBD1|-
TGTGCCAGCAGCGCCCAATCCACAGGGGTTCGAGGCTACACCTTC
CASSAQSTGVRGYTF
>TRBJ2-1|TRBV19|TRBD1|once
TGTGCCAGTAGTATAAACAGGGGTGAGCAGTTCTTC
CASSINRGEQFF
>TRBJ2-5|TRBV5-1|-|-
TGCGCCAGCAGCCTCGGCGGGATTAGGGAGACCCAGTACTTC
CASSLGGIRETQYF